The rows below give T cell receptor beta chains drawn from one sample of a study of shared clonotypes between healthy human individuals. TCRdb keeps only in-frame clones here, not all; method: immunoSEQ multiplex PCR. The sample lists about a million clones, under 80% occurring once. What was sequenced was memory CD4+ T cells sorted from blood. All receptors come from a man younger than 35 in good health. The CDR3 runs from the conserved cysteine through the conserved F or W. A D gene is named only where the DNA matches it firmly. Clone sizes are given selectively: once, few, many, or a class where the clone is expanded.

d_gene: .; abundance: .; v_gene: TRBV7-8; j_gene: TRBJ2-7; CDR3nt: TGTGCCAGCAGCTTAGTATTGGGGCCTTACGAGCAGTACTTC; CDR3aa: CASSLVLGPYEQYF
d_gene: TRBD1; abundance: .; v_gene: TRBV4-1; j_gene: TRBJ1-2; CDR3nt: TGCGCCAGCACCCCAGACGAGACAGGGTTGGGTGGCTACACCTTC; CDR3aa: CASTPDETGLGGYTF
d_gene: TRBD2; abundance: .; v_gene: TRBV19; j_gene: TRBJ2-2; CDR3nt: TGTGCCAGTAGAGTAGGACTAGCCCGCACCGGGGAGCTGTTTTTT; CDR3aa: CASRVGLARTGELFF
d_gene: .; abundance: .; v_gene: TRBV9; j_gene: TRBJ2-5; CDR3nt: TGTGCCAGCAGCGTAGGGACCGGGGGACAAGAGACCCAGTACTTC; CDR3aa: CASSVGTGGQETQYF
d_gene: .; abundance: .; v_gene: TRBV11-2; j_gene: TRBJ2-7; CDR3nt: TGTGCCAGCAGCTCCTCAGGGTTCGTCTACGAGCAGTACTTC; CDR3aa: CASSSSGFVYEQYF
d_gene: TRBD1; abundance: .; v_gene: TRBV5-4; j_gene: TRBJ1-6; CDR3nt: TGTGCCAGCAGCCTACAGGGGGCTCTCGGGTCACCCCTCCACTTT; CDR3aa: CASSLQGALGSPLHF
d_gene: .; abundance: .; v_gene: TRBV6-5; j_gene: TRBJ2-5; CDR3nt: TGTGCCAGCAGTTACAAAAGGGGGTGGCAAGAGACCCAGTACTTC; CDR3aa: CASSYKRGWQETQYF
d_gene: TRBD1; abundance: few; v_gene: TRBV28; j_gene: TRBJ1-5; CDR3nt: TGTGCCAGCAGTCCCGACAGGGTTGTTAATCAGCCCCAGCATTTT; CDR3aa: CASSPDRVVNQPQHF
d_gene: TRBD1; abundance: once; v_gene: TRBV2; j_gene: TRBJ1-1; CDR3nt: TGTGCCAGCAGCCGACAGGGGCGGGAAACTGAAGCTTTCTTT; CDR3aa: CASSRQGRETEAFF
d_gene: .; abundance: .; v_gene: TRBV6-6; j_gene: TRBJ1-1; CDR3nt: TGTGCCAGCAGACCGGGGGTTCTGGCTGAAGCTTTCTTT; CDR3aa: CASRPGVLAEAFF
d_gene: TRBD1; abundance: .; v_gene: TRBV11-1; j_gene: TRBJ2-7; CDR3nt: TGTGCCAGCAGCTTAGAAACAGGGGGCAGCTACGAGCAGTACTTC; CDR3aa: CASSLETGGSYEQYF
d_gene: TRBD2; abundance: once; v_gene: TRBV9; j_gene: TRBJ2-5; CDR3nt: TGTGCCAGCAGCGTAGGCGGGAGGGGATCGGAGACCCAGTACTTC; CDR3aa: CASSVGGRGSETQYF
d_gene: TRBD2; abundance: .; v_gene: TRBV12-5; j_gene: TRBJ2-7; CDR3nt: TGTGCTAGTGTTACTAGCGGGAGCTCCTACGAGCAGTACTTC; CDR3aa: CASVTSGSSYEQYF
d_gene: .; abundance: .; v_gene: TRBV30; j_gene: TRBJ2-7; CDR3nt: TGTGCCTGTACTGGACAGCGCTACGAGCAGTACTTC; CDR3aa: CACTGQRYEQYF
d_gene: TRBD1; abundance: .; v_gene: TRBV4-1; j_gene: TRBJ2-3; CDR3nt: TGCGCCAGCGGGATAGGGGGCCCAGATACGCAGTATTTT; CDR3aa: CASGIGGPDTQYF
d_gene: .; abundance: .; v_gene: TRBV14; j_gene: TRBJ1-2; CDR3nt: TGTGCCAGCAGCCTAGGGGGGGTTGGATATGGCTACACCTTC; CDR3aa: CASSLGGVGYGYTF
d_gene: .; abundance: .; v_gene: TRBV18; j_gene: TRBJ2-3; CDR3nt: TGTGCCAGCTCACCAACAGCTCCTCCGGATACGCAGTATTTT; CDR3aa: CASSPTAPPDTQYF
d_gene: .; abundance: once; v_gene: TRBV13; j_gene: TRBJ2-1; CDR3nt: TGTGCCAGCAGCTTGAGCCAGCACAGAGTTTACAATGAGCAGTTCTTC; CDR3aa: CASSLSQHRVYNEQFF
d_gene: TRBD1; abundance: .; v_gene: TRBV4-1; j_gene: TRBJ1-1; CDR3nt: TGCGCCAGCAGTGGGTTCACAGGGGCCTTCACTGAAGCTTTCTTT; CDR3aa: CASSGFTGAFTEAFF
d_gene: TRBD1; abundance: few; v_gene: TRBV6-1; j_gene: TRBJ1-5; CDR3nt: TGTGCCAGCAGGGGGACAGCCGAAAGGAATCAGCCCCAGCATTTT; CDR3aa: CASRGTAERNQPQHF
d_gene: .; abundance: .; v_gene: TRBV30; j_gene: TRBJ1-5; CDR3nt: TGTGCCTGGAGTGTAGGAGGGAATCAGCCCCAGCATTTT; CDR3aa: CAWSVGGNQPQHF
d_gene: .; abundance: .; v_gene: TRBV7-2; j_gene: TRBJ1-3; CDR3nt: TGTGCCAGCAGCTTACGTCCAGGTGCTACTGGAAACACCATATATTTT; CDR3aa: CASSLRPGATGNTIYF
d_gene: .; abundance: .; v_gene: TRBV18; j_gene: TRBJ2-7; CDR3nt: TGTGCCAGCTCACCACTACCTGACGACGAGCAGTACTTC; CDR3aa: CASSPLPDDEQYF
d_gene: TRBD1; abundance: few; v_gene: TRBV19; j_gene: TRBJ1-5; CDR3nt: TGTGCCAGTAGTGGACAGGGACAGCCCCAGCATTTT; CDR3aa: CASSGQGQPQHF
d_gene: .; abundance: few; v_gene: TRBV2; j_gene: TRBJ1-1; CDR3nt: TGTGCCAGCAATACCCTAACCGCGAACACTGAAGCTTTCTTT; CDR3aa: CASNTLTANTEAFF
d_gene: TRBD1; abundance: .; v_gene: TRBV5-8; j_gene: TRBJ1-2; CDR3nt: TGTGCCACCATTCCAACAGTTTCTTGGACAGGTCCCTACACCTTC; CDR3aa: CATIPTVSWTGPYTF